This passage covers 21 T cell receptor beta chains from one sample sequenced in a study of glioma-infiltrating T cells after dendritic cell vaccination. The repertoire was sequenced with immunoSEQ multiplex PCR; TCRdb's copy has only in-frame clones and lacks some. The sample records 80,000 to 95,000 clones, more than 75% being singletons. This specimen was blood, taken before dendritic cell vaccination. The receptors originated from a human donor with glioblastoma.

The chain links TRBV2 to TRBJ1-2; D remains unclear. Germline CDR1 is SNHLY and CDR2 is FYNNEI. The V gene lost 1 base and the J gene lost 2 bases, with 5 bases spanning the gap. The CDR3 totals 13 residues. The CDR3 spells CASSEGRNYGYTF. CDR3 DNA sequence: TGTGCCAGCAGTGAAGGCAGAAACTATGGCTACACCTTC.

This clone was seen a handful of times. This chain connects TRBV6-5 to TRBJ2-7, with 7 nucleotides matching TRBD1. CDR3 length equals 14 residues. J gave up 4 bases and V 2 bases, and 5 bases lay outside the gene matches. The V gene's germline CDR1 is MNHEY and CDR2 SVGAGI. As DNA, the CDR3 is TGTGCCAGCAGTTACGAGACAGGGCCATACGAGCAGTACTTC. Encoded protein: CASSYETGPYEQYF.

V is TRBV5-4 and J is TRBJ2-1; no clear D gene. Looked up from germline, CDR1 is SGHNT and CDR2 is YYREEE (reference sequence). The CDR3 is 14 amino acids. Trimming took off 2 bases at V and 5 bases at J, with 11 bases between the two ends. CDR3 nucleotide sequence: TGTGCCAGCAGCTTTCTTGGGCAGAACAATGAGCAGTTCTTC. Its translation: CASSFLGQNNEQFF.

The chain employs TRBV5-4 and TRBJ1-6; maybe TRBD1 (5 bases). The V and J ends lost 2 bases and 7 bases respectively, with 13 bases between them. CDR3 size: 15 residues. CDR1 and CDR2 (germline): SGHNT, YYREEE (reference sequence). CDR3 amino acids: CASSFGGVGNSPLHF. The CDR3 DNA is TGTGCCAGCAGCTTTGGGGGGGTAGGCAATTCACCCCTCCACTTT.

The V and J genes are TRBV9 and TRBJ2-7, with 8 bases that match TRBD1. Trimming cost V 4 bases and J 7 bases; bases outside gene matches: 13. The CDR3 loop spans 15 amino acids. The V gene's germline CDR1 is SGDLS and CDR2 YYNGEE. The CDR3 DNA follows: TGTGCCAGCAGCCCCACCGGGGACAGACAGGGGGAGCAGTACTTC. It is translated as CASSPTGDRQGEQYF.

The CDR3 DNA sequence: TGTGCCAGCAGGGGGGACAGGGGGCAGACCGGGGAGCTGTTTTTT. It yields the protein CASRGDRGQTGELFF. The chain carries TRBV6-1 and TRBJ2-2; 12 bases fit TRBD1. V lost 6 bases to trimming and J lost 5 bases; unmatched junction nucleotides: 4. The germline V gene has CDR1 MNHNS and CDR2 SASEGT. This CDR3 is built from 15 residues.

The gene calls are TRBV15 and TRBJ2-3; TRBD2 aligns across 15 bases. The J segment lost 5 bases and the V segment lost 5 bases, leaving 5 bases of the junction unmatched. The V gene's germline CDR1 is LNHNV and CDR2 YYDKDF (reference sequence). CDR3 length: 16 amino acids. The CDR3 DNA reads TGTGCCACCAGCGGACTAGCGGGGGGGGTAGGAGATACGCAGTATTTT. Translated: CATSGLAGGVGDTQYF.

The chain is built from TRBV7-9 and TRBJ1-5; 7 bases line up with TRBD1. The germline V gene has CDR1 SEHNR and CDR2 FQNEAQ (reference sequence). CDR3 length equals 14 residues. J lost 4 bases, V lost 4 bases, and 4 bases had no gene match. The chain's CDR3 is CASSSSTGNQPQHF. Written as DNA, the CDR3 is TGTGCCAGCAGCTCGTCGACAGGGAATCAGCCCCAGCATTTT.

The J gene is TRBJ2-1, the V gene TRBV6-6; 9 nucleotides match TRBD2. With V trimmed by 6 bases and J by 12 bases, 15 bases remained unmatched. The CDR3 consists of 15 residues. Germline V gives CDR1 MNHNY, CDR2 SVGAGI (reference sequence). The CDR3 bases are TGTGCCAGCAGGGGGGAGCTAGCGGGGTTAGCAGGGCAGTTCTTC. Translating gives CASRGELAGLAGQFF.

The chain uses TRBV5-4 and TRBJ1-1; D unclear. The CDR3 is 14 amino acids. V lost 0 bases and J 0 bases, leaving 6 bases between the germline ends. Germline V lookup: CDR1 SGHNT, CDR2 YYREEE (reference sequence). CDR3 sequence: CASSLDIVNTEAFF. DNA for the CDR3: TGTGCCAGCAGCTTGGATATCGTGAACACTGAAGCTTTCTTT.

This chain uses TRBV5-1 with TRBJ2-5; D is ambiguous. The CDR3 loop spans 12 amino acids. V was clipped by 2 bases and J by 0 bases, with 2 bases between them. Germline-derived CDR1 and CDR2 are SGHRS and YFSETQ. The CDR3 DNA follows: TGCGCCAGCAGCTTCTACCAAGAGACCCAGTACTTC. Encoded protein: CASSFYQETQYF.

V gene TRBV10-2 combines with J gene TRBJ1-3; perhaps TRBD1 as D (6 bases). This CDR3 region has 15 residues. The germline V and J ends were trimmed by 6 bases and 2 bases, with 14 bases remaining between them. Germline lookup yields CDR1 WSHSY and CDR2 SAAADI. The CDR3 DNA reads TGCGCCAGCAGACCCACAGGGAAAGCTGGAAACACCATATATTTT. Translating gives CASRPTGKAGNTIYF.

CDR3 residues: CASSRDSGSRETQYF. CDR3 DNA: TGTGCCAGCAGCAGGGACAGCGGGAGTAGAGAGACCCAGTACTTC. The gene calls are TRBV5-4 and TRBJ2-5, with D possibly being TRBD2 (8 bases). Germline V gene lookup returns CDR1 SGHNT and CDR2 YYREEE (reference sequence). V dropped 4 bases and J dropped 4 bases, with 17 bases sitting between them. The CDR3 consists of 15 residues.

The chain has TRBV19 and TRBJ1-5, with D possibly TRBD1 on 5 matching bases. The CDR3 loop spans 17 amino acids. V was cut by 3 bases and J by 2 bases, with 17 bases left in between. The germline gives CDR1 LNHDA, CDR2 SQIVND (reference sequence). The CDR3 nucleotides read TGTGCCAGTAGTATGCCGAAGGGGACTAAGGGCAATCAGCCCCAGCATTTT. Translated, it gives CASSMPKGTKGNQPQHF.

The rearrangement joins TRBV6-6 to TRBJ2-7, with D possibly matching TRBD2 (6 bases). The CDR3 contains 15 residues. Looked up from germline, CDR1 is MNHNY and CDR2 is SVGAGI (reference sequence). V was cut by 5 bases and J by 6 bases, with 20 bases left in between. The CDR3 coding sequence is TGTGCCAGCAGTCCTCCTCGGGGGAGGTCGGCCGAGCAGTACTTC. This codes for CASSPPRGRSAEQYF.

This chain connects TRBV2 to TRBJ1-2; 9 bases agree with TRBD1. The CDR3 contains 15 residues. Germline V lookup: CDR1 SNHLY, CDR2 FYNNEI. After removal of 9 bases from V and 4 bases from J, the junction contained 12 bases not matched to a gene. In nucleotides, the CDR3 is TGTGCCAGTCCGGTTGACAGGGGGTCCCGCTATGGCTACACCTTC. Its protein is CASPVDRGSRYGYTF. The whole variable domain, filled in from reference TRBV2 and TRBJ1-2, reads EPEVTQTPSHQVTQMGQEVILRCVPISNHLYFYWYRQILGQKVEFLVSFYNNEISEKSEIFDDQFSVERPDGSNFTLKIRSTKLEDSAMYFCASPVDRGSRYGYTFGSGTRLTVV.

In nucleotides, the CDR3 is TGTGCCAGCAGCCCGAATTACAGGGGAGAGACCCAGTACTTC. This encodes CASSPNYRGETQYF. The chain uses TRBV9 and TRBJ2-5, with 7 bases matching TRBD1. The CDR3 spans 14 residues. J was trimmed by 4 bases and V by 4 bases; bases with no gene match: 7. Germline V CDR1 and CDR2: SGDLS, YYNGEE. Full variable domain (remainder filled in from reference TRBV9 and TRBJ2-5): DSGVTQTPKHLITATGQRVTLRCSPRSGDLSVYWYQQSLDQGLQFLIQYYNGEERAKGNILERFSAQQFPDLHSELNLSSLELGDSALYFCASSPNYRGETQYFGPGTRLLVL.

The chain combines TRBV7-9 with TRBJ2-5, with 8 bases identical to TRBD2. The length of the CDR3 is 15 residues. Germline loops: CDR1 SEHNR, CDR2 FQNEAQ (reference sequence). After removal of 4 bases from V and 5 bases from J, the junction contained 9 bases not matched to a gene. The CDR3 nucleotides read TGTGCCAGCAGCTCGTGGACTAGCCGAGGGGAGACCCAGTACTTC. Translated: CASSSWTSRGETQYF. The variable domain in full, completed from reference TRBV7-9 and TRBJ2-5, reads DTGVSQNPRHKITKRGQNVTFRCDPISEHNRLYWYRQTLGQGPEFLTYFQNEAQLEKSRLLSDRFSAERPKGSFSTLEIQRTEQGDSAMYLCASSSWTSRGETQYFGPGTRLLVL.

The chain links TRBV11-3 to TRBJ1-2; 9 bases line up with TRBD1. The CDR3 has 15 amino acids. V shed 5 bases, J shed 2 bases, and the junction held 6 bases outside the gene matches. The germline CDR1 and CDR2 sequences are SGHNT and YENEEA. CDR3 DNA: TGTGCCAGCAGCCGGGACAGGGAGTACAACTATGGCTACACCTTC. Translation: CASSRDREYNYGYTF. The complete variable domain, with remaining parts taken from reference TRBV11-3 and TRBJ1-2, reads EAGVVQSPRYKIIEKKQPVAFWCNPISGHNTLYWYLQNLGQGPELLIRYENEEAVDDSQLPKDRFSAERLKGVDSTLKIQPAELGDSAVYLCASSRDREYNYGYTFGSGTRLTVV.

The rearrangement joins TRBV2 to TRBJ1-2; 8 bases fit TRBD1. The CDR3 runs to 14 residues. Germline values: CDR1 SNHLY, CDR2 FYNNEI. Trimming took 4 bases from V and 7 from J; bases not matched to a gene: 8. The DNA of the CDR3 is TGTGCCAGCAGTGGGCCGACAGGGGCAGGTGGCTACACCTTC. Translation gives CASSGPTGAGGYTF.

Only a few counts were recorded for this clone. The chain joins TRBV19 to TRBJ2-7; maybe TRBD1 (6 bases). The V gene's germline CDR1 is LNHDA and CDR2 SQIVND (reference sequence). The CDR3 is made up of 15 amino acids. Trimming took 1 base from V and 5 from J, leaving 15 bases between them. The CDR3 DNA follows: TGTGCCAGTAGTATAGCCCCGGGACATTTCAACGAGCAGTACTTC. Protein product: CASSIAPGHFNEQYF.